This TCR beta chain was documented in a study of CD8 T cell repertoires and HIV-1 epitope variants. Across the whole study: Separate wells received one of Twenty-five Gag or Nef variant peptides. Controls were a CMV, EBV and flu pool, Ebola AY9, and no peptide. An approximately eleven-day culture received IL-2, IL-7 and IL-15 on days 3 and 7. Study observations and caveats: Beta chains alone show antigen proliferation, not cytokine profile or function.

Concerning this clone itself: Antigen specificity is unknown.

Assay: immunoSEQ multiplex PCR; the TCRdb copy retains only in-frame clones and omits some. The data show more than 85,000 clones, roughly four fifths seen once. The CDR3 runs 13 residues. Germline V CDR1 and CDR2: SGHDT, YYEEEE. Trimming took off 0 bases at V and 10 bases at J, with 14 bases between the two ends. The sequence was obtained from a male donor with HIV. The sequenced sample was uncultured baseline CD8+ T cells from peripheral blood mononuclear cells (PBMCs). The chain uses TRBV5-6 and TRBJ2-7; TRBD1 might be the D (5 bases). As DNA, the CDR3 is TGTGCCAGCAGCTTGGCCAACCAATGGGGCCAGTACTTC. It codes for CASSLANQWGQYF.